One sample yielded the 28 T cell receptor beta chains listed below, sequenced in a study of shared clonotypes between healthy human individuals. Data came from immunoSEQ multiplex PCR; TCRdb stores just in-frame clones and leaves some out. This sample has about 2.5 million clones, with around 93% found just once. The sample comprised naive CD4+ T cells from PBMCs. The subset: CD45RA+ positively selected. These receptors were collected from a young man in good health. Some clones in this sample may be carry-over from other donors' samples.

Details on this clone: The sample has other DNA sequences that encode this CDR3 too. The CDR3 bases are TGTGCCAGCAGCCTTGGGGGGGGGAGCAATCAGCCCCAGCATTTT. It codes for CASSLGGGSNQPQHF. The J gene is TRBJ1-5, the V gene TRBV28; D possibly corresponds to TRBD1 (5 bases). CDR1 is MDHEN, CDR2 SYDVKM, per germline. The CDR3 contains 15 residues. Trimming took off 6 bases at V and 1 base at J, with 13 bases between the two ends.

The gene calls are TRBV7-2 and TRBJ2-1; TRBD2 agrees at 16 bases. CDR3 length: 16 amino acids. Germline V CDR1 and CDR2: SGHTA, FQGNSA. J gave up 10 bases and V 4 bases, and 7 bases lay outside the gene matches. This CDR3 reads CASSSGTSGRANEQFF. CDR3 nucleotides: TGTGCCAGCAGCTCCGGGACTAGCGGGAGGGCCAACGAGCAGTTCTTC. Together with reference TRBV7-2 and TRBJ2-1, the CDR3 gives the full variable domain: GAGVSQSPSNKVTEKGKDVELRCDPISGHTALYWYRQSLGQGLEFLIYFQGNSAPDKSGLPSDRFSAERTGGSVSTLTIQRTQQEDSAVYLCASSSGTSGRANEQFFGPGTRLTVL.

The rearrangement links TRBV4-1 to TRBJ1-4, with D hard to call. CDR3 size: 16 residues. The V end lost 0 bases, the J end lost 7 bases, and 15 bases lay between the germline ends. The germline V gene encodes CDR1 MGHRA and CDR2 YSYEKL. The CDR3 spells CASSQEPPGGVEKLFF. As DNA, the CDR3 is TGCGCCAGCAGCCAAGAGCCCCCGGGCGGGGTTGAAAAACTGTTTTTT.

This clone occurred once. The CDR3 region has the DNA TGTGCCAGCAGCCCCGGGGGGGCCGGGAAGAGCAATCAGCCCCAGCATTTT. Encoded protein: CASSPGGAGKSNQPQHF. V usage is TRBV13 and J usage is TRBJ1-5; perhaps TRBD1 as D (6 bases). Per germline, CDR1 PRHDT and CDR2 FYEKMQ (reference sequence). The V end was cut by 5 bases, the J end by 1 base, with 18 bases between. The length of the CDR3 is 17 residues.

This clone showed up just once. V and J are TRBV11-2 and TRBJ2-7; 9 positions match TRBD2. The germline CDR1 and CDR2 sequences are SGHAT and FQNNGV. Losses at the gene ends were 6 bases for V and 6 bases for J; bases not matched to a gene: 9. The CDR3 consists of 14 residues. CDR3 protein: CASRASGNSGEQYF. The CDR3 DNA is TGTGCCAGCAGAGCTAGCGGGAACTCGGGCGAGCAGTACTTC.

CDR3 amino acids: CASSQAGGKQFF. DNA for the CDR3: TGCGCCAGCAGCCAAGCGGGAGGGAAGCAGTTCTTC. This chain uses TRBV4-1 with TRBJ2-1, with 8 bases aligning to TRBD2. Germline trimming cut 1 base from V and 11 bases from J; bases unmatched to any gene: 1. Per the germline V gene, CDR1 is MGHRA and CDR2 is YSYEKL. This CDR3 spans 12 amino acids.

This clone was picked up a small number of times. This chain joins TRBV18 and TRBJ2-7, with TRBD1 matching over 11 bases. CDR3 length: 15 amino acids. V was pared by 2 bases and J by 2 bases, with 2 bases of the junction left unmatched. Germline values: CDR1 KGHSH, CDR2 LQKENI. CDR3 in amino acids: CASSPKGQGAYEQYF. The CDR3 DNA follows: TGTGCCAGCTCACCAAAGGGACAGGGGGCCTACGAGCAGTACTTC.

The CDR3: CASSNPLGRAAGNTIYF. The CDR3 DNA sequence: TGTGCCAGCAGCAATCCTCTGGGCAGGGCCGCTGGAAACACCATATATTTT. The gene calls are TRBV7-9 and TRBJ1-3; a weak D match, TRBD1 (5 bases). The CDR3 has 17 residues. The V gene's germline CDR1 is SEHNR and CDR2 FQNEAQ (reference sequence). The V end lost 5 bases, the J end lost 2 bases, and 19 bases lay between the germline ends.

The rearrangement uses TRBV15 and TRBJ1-2; weak D call: TRBD1 (6 bases). This CDR3 is built from 16 residues. Germline CDR1 reads LNHNV; CDR2 reads YYDKDF (reference sequence). V lost 0 bases to trimming and J lost 8 bases, with 19 bases between them. The CDR3 loop reads CATSREATGAIKGYTF. For the CDR3, the DNA is TGTGCCACCAGCAGAGAAGCGACAGGCGCCATTAAGGGCTACACCTTC.

On this clone itself: The sample holds other DNA sequences that translate to the same CDR3. The gene calls are TRBV14 and TRBJ2-2; D possibly corresponds to TRBD1 (5 bases). CDR1 and CDR2 (germline): SGHDN, FVKESK. V dropped 0 bases and J dropped 8 bases, with 13 bases sitting between them. This CDR3 region has 15 residues. CDR3 nucleotide sequence: TGTGCCAGCAGCCAAGATAGGGGCTTAGCTGGGGAGCTGTTTTTT. As protein: CASSQDRGLAGELFF.

The genes are TRBV10-1 and TRBJ2-2; 13 bases are a match to TRBD2. The CDR3 contains 17 residues. J gave up 10 bases and V 5 bases, and 13 bases lay outside the gene matches. Germline loops: CDR1 WNHNN, CDR2 SYGVQD (reference sequence). CDR3 nucleotide sequence: TGCGCCAGCAGTTACTCCGGGACTAGCGGGAACCGCGCGGAGCTGTTTTTT. This codes for CASSYSGTSGNRAELFF.

The V and J genes are TRBV5-1 and TRBJ2-5, with 7 bases aligning to TRBD1. Germline trimming cut 4 bases from V and 1 base from J; bases unmatched to any gene: 10. The CDR3 runs 16 residues. Per germline, CDR1 SGHRS and CDR2 YFSETQ. CDR3 sequence: CASSPRQGRGQETQYF. DNA for the CDR3: TGCGCCAGCAGCCCTAGACAGGGAAGGGGCCAAGAGACCCAGTACTTC. The full variable domain, in which reference TRBV5-1 and TRBJ2-5 provide the parts outside the CDR3, is KAGVTQTPRYLIKTRGQQVTLSCSPISGHRSVSWYQQTPGQGLQFLFEYFSETQRNKGNFPGRFSGRQFSNSRSEMNVSTLELGDSALYLCASSPRQGRGQETQYFGPGTRLLVL.

DNA of the CDR3: TGTGCCTCCGGACCGAGATGGAAGGGCTACGAGCAGTACTTC. It yields the protein CASGPRWKGYEQYF. The J gene is TRBJ2-7, the V gene TRBV19; D remains ambiguous. Trimming left V 11 bases short and J 3 bases short, with 20 bases between. Germline V CDR1 and CDR2: LNHDA, SQIVND (reference sequence). The CDR3 runs to 14 residues.

CDR3 protein: CASSLIVWGREKLFF. In DNA form, the CDR3 reads TGTGCCAGCAGCTTAATCGTCTGGGGGAGGGAAAAACTGTTTTTT. The rearrangement uses TRBV11-2 and TRBJ1-4; tentative D call: TRBD1 (5 bases). This CDR3 is 15 amino acids long. Trimming pared 2 bases from V and 8 bases from J, leaving 15 bases between. CDR1 is SGHAT and CDR2 is FQNNGV in the germline V gene.

This clone was seen only a few times. A read error may account for a junction end that differs from germline. This chain uses TRBV28 with TRBJ1-2; D may be TRBD1 (5 bases). Per the germline V gene, CDR1 is MDHEN and CDR2 is SYDVKM. The length of the CDR3 is 14 residues. The CDR3 coding sequence is TGTGCCAGCAGTTTATTTACGGCAGGGAATGGCAACACCTTC. Encoded protein: CASSLFTAGNGNTF.

The chain carries TRBV5-1 and TRBJ2-2; D is perhaps TRBD1 or TRBD2 (5 bases each). V lost 3 bases to trimming and J lost 4 bases, with 10 bases between them. This CDR3 contains 14 residues. Germline CDR1 and CDR2: SGHRS and YFSETQ. This CDR3 reads CASSSTGTTGELFF. DNA for the CDR3: TGCGCCAGCAGCTCGACCGGGACCACCGGGGAGCTGTTTTTT.

This chain joins TRBV14 and TRBJ2-6, with a possible D match to TRBD2 (6 bases). The CDR3 sequence is 17 residues long. The ends were cut back, 2 bases at V and 1 base at J, with 12 bases in the middle. Looked up from germline, CDR1 is SGHDN and CDR2 is FVKESK. The CDR3 DNA sequence: TGTGCCAGCAGCCAAAGAGCTCGGGGGTCTGGGGCCAACGTCCTGACTTTC. This encodes CASSQRARGSGANVLTF.

The chain uses TRBV21-1 and TRBJ1-5; no check of the table's D call, TRBD1, against the DNA was made. TRBV21-1 is an annotated pseudogene. The CDR3 consists of 17 residues. The CDR3 DNA reads as TGTGCCAGCAGCGACCGCAGGGGAGATAATAGCAATCAGCCCCAGCATTTT. Encoded protein: CASSDRRGDNSNQPQHF.

The chain recombines TRBV6-5 with TRBJ2-1, with D maybe TRBD2 (6 bases). The V end lost 10 bases, the J end lost 12 bases, and 16 bases lay between the germline ends. In germline, CDR1 is MNHEY, CDR2 SVGAGI. CDR3 size: 11 residues. CDR3 DNA sequence: TGTGCCACCAACCAGGGACTTCGGCAGTTCTTC. Protein product: CATNQGLRQFF.

A note on this clone: Other DNA sequences of this sample code for an identical CDR3. The chain joins TRBV10-3 to TRBJ1-5; weak D call: TRBD1 (5 bases). Germline CDR1 is ENHRY and CDR2 is SYGVKD. V shed 2 bases and J shed 2 bases, with 7 bases lying between them. The CDR3 contains 14 residues. The CDR3 nucleotides are TGTGCCATCAGTGAGACAGGCGGCAATCAGCCCCAGCATTTT. Translation gives CAISETGGNQPQHF.

A remark on this clone: One end of the junction fails to match germline, which may point to a read error. The V and J genes are TRBV4-1 and TRBJ2-7; maybe TRBD2 (5 bases). The CDR3 has 15 residues. The V gene's germline CDR1 is MGHRA and CDR2 YSYEKL. CDR3 region: CASSQTAAPSDEQYF. The CDR3 bases are TGCGCCAGCAGCCAAACAGCGGCCCCCTCCGACGAGCAGTACTTC.

The rearrangement links TRBV7-2 to TRBJ1-2; D remains unclear. The CDR3 has 15 residues. Trimming shortened V by 4 bases and J by 2 bases, and 14 bases separated the two germline ends. In germline, CDR1 is SGHTA, CDR2 FQGNSA. This chain's CDR3 is CASSSPETGNYGYTF. CDR3 nucleotides: TGTGCCAGCAGCTCCCCAGAGACCGGAAACTATGGCTACACCTTC.

CDR3 in DNA: TGTGCCAGCAGCTACCGGGACTCCCTCGCGGGGGAAAAACTGTTTTTT. Protein: CASSYRDSLAGEKLFF. This rearrangement joins TRBV7-9 to TRBJ1-4, with D possibly matching TRBD1 (5 bases). This CDR3 comprises 16 residues. Trimming removed 4 bases at V and 8 bases at J, with 20 bases between. Looked up from germline, CDR1 is SEHNR and CDR2 is FQNEAQ (reference sequence).

This clone was counted a single time. CDR3 residues: CASSTGNTEAFF. The CDR3 DNA reads TGTGCCAGCAGTACAGGGAACACTGAAGCTTTCTTT. The chain has TRBV6-5 and TRBJ1-1, with D possibly TRBD1 on 5 matching bases. This CDR3 is built from 12 residues. Germline V lookup: CDR1 MNHEY, CDR2 SVGAGI. The ends were cut back, 5 bases at V and 1 base at J, with 5 bases in the middle.

The sample holds one count of this clone. The DNA of the CDR3 is TGTGCTAGTGGTCGCAACCCCGGGTGGTCAGAGACCCAGTACTTC. As protein: CASGRNPGWSETQYF. The chain is built from TRBV12-5 and TRBJ2-5, with D unclear. Germline V gene data show CDR1 as LGHNT and CDR2 as FRNRAP. Trimming took 5 bases from V and 4 from J, leaving 17 bases between them. CDR3 length equals 15 residues.

This clone was seen just once. Other nucleotide sequences in the sample specify the same CDR3. The chain employs TRBV28 and TRBJ2-1; D is unclear. Germline values: CDR1 MDHEN, CDR2 SYDVKM. Trimming left V 4 bases short and J 0 bases short, with 16 bases between. The CDR3 extends over 17 amino acids. The CDR3 bases are TGTGCCAGCAGTTCCTTGGCGGCGAGGAGCTCCTACAATGAGCAGTTCTTC. This encodes CASSSLAARSSYNEQFF.

The CDR3: CASSDRREGQRTDTQYF. As DNA, the CDR3 is TGTGCCAGCAGTGACCGGCGGGAGGGACAGCGCACAGATACGCAGTATTTT. The J gene is TRBJ2-3, the V gene TRBV6-1; TRBD2 matches at 9 bases. The CDR3 is 17 amino acids. J gave up 1 base and V 3 bases, and 8 bases lay outside the gene matches. Germline values: CDR1 MNHNS, CDR2 SASEGT.

V and J are TRBV5-1 and TRBJ2-4; 10 nucleotides line up with TRBD2. Germline V gene lookup returns CDR1 SGHRS and CDR2 YFSETQ. This CDR3 has 15 residues. J gave up 7 bases and V 0 bases, and 4 bases lay outside the gene matches. CDR3 nucleotide sequence: TGCGCCAGCAGCTTGGGGCTAGCGGGAGCCAACATTCAGTACTTC. Translation: CASSLGLAGANIQYF.